This paragraph reports one TCR beta chain. Its antigen remains unidentified. This record belongs to a study of neoadjuvant nivolumab and ipilimumab in lung cancer. The study's findings and limits: Higher pretherapy blood TCR richness went with higher resected-tumor richness.

TCRdb's table, derived via immunoSEQ multiplex PCR, lists solely in-frame clones and lacks some. Among about 27,000 clones listed, about three quarters were seen once. V was shortened by 5 bases and J by 4 bases, with 9 bases between the two germline ends. CDR3 length: 12 residues. Germline lookup yields CDR1 SGHAT and CDR2 FQDESV (reference sequence). The clonotype was recovered from an adult with non-small cell lung cancer. J is TRBJ2-7 and V is TRBV11-1; no clear D. Sequencing used tumor tissue, obtained after neoadjuvant nivolumab, alone or with ipilimumab, at or shortly before surgery. CDR3 in amino acids: CASSQVPYEQYF. The CDR3 DNA reads as TGTGCCAGCAGCCAGGTCCCGTACGAGCAGTACTTC.